This TCR beta chain was sequenced in a study of T cell responses to AZD1222 COVID-19 vaccine. Whole-study results and caveats: There were mostly white British donors and more females than males, and clonal diversity was possibly underestimated. CD4 TCRs covered the whole spike, strongest at regions 160-218 and 743-854. With two AZD1222 doses given, Spike-specific TCR breadth and depth both rose.

Turning to this clone: Antigen specificity is unknown.

The method was immunoSEQ multiplex PCR; TCRdb's version includes in-frame clones alone and lacks a portion of them. The data hold tens of thousands of clones, with around 88% observed a single time. The origin of this receptor is an adult who received the AZD1222 COVID-19 vaccine. The sequencing here drew on peripheral blood, taken 28 days after the second AZD1222 dose.

The CDR3, as DNA: TGTGCCAGCAGCCAAGCAGGGACAGGGAACCTTGGGGATGGCTACACCTTC. This translates into CASSQAGTGNLGDGYTF. This sequence joins TRBV14 and TRBJ1-2; 9 positions match TRBD1. The CDR3 consists of 17 residues. Trimming cost V 1 base and J 6 bases; bases outside gene matches: 12. Germline CDR1 is SGHDN and CDR2 is FVKESK.